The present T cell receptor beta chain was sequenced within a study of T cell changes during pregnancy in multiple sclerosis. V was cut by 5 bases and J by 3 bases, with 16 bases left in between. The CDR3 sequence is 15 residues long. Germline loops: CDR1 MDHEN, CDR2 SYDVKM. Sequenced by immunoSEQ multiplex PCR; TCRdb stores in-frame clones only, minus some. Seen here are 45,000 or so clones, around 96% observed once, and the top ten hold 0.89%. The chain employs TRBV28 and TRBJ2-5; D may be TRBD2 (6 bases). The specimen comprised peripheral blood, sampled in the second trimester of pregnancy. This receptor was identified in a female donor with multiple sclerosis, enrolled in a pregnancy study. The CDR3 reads CASSLAPSGEETQYF. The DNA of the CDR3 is TGTGCCAGCAGTCTAGCCCCCTCGGGGGAAGAGACCCAGTACTTC.